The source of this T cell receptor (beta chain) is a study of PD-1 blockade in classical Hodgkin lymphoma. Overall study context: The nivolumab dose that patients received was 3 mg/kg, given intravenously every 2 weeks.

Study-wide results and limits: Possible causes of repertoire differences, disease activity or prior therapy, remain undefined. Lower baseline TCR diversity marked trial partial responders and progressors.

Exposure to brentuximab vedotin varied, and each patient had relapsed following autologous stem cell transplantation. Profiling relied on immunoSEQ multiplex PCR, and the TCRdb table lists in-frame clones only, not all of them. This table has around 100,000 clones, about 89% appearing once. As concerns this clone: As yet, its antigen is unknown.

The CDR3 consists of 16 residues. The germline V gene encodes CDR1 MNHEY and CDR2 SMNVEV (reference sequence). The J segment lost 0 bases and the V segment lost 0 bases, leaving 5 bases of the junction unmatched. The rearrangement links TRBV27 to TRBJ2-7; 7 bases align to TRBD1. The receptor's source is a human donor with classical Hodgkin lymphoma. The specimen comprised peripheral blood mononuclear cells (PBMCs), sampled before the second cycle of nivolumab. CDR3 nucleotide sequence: TGTGCCAGCAGTTTATCACTAGGGACAGCCTCCTACGAGCAGTACTTC. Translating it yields CASSLSLGTASYEQYF.